This record looks at one T cell receptor beta chain sequence and its context. The data stem from a study of blood T cell repertoires in COVID-19. Study-wide context: In each case, the material was cDNA or gDNA derived from T cells, B-cell-depleted T cells, or PBMCs.

Trimming stripped 7 bases from V and 2 bases from J, with 10 bases between. The CDR3 is made up of 13 amino acids. Germline CDR1 MNHEY, CDR2 SVGEGT. Data came from immunoSEQ multiplex PCR; TCRdb stores just in-frame clones and leaves some out. This sample has roughly 390,000 clones; approximately 89% occur once, and the top ten carry 8% to 13%. The sequence came from a woman under 40 with COVID-19, enrolled during active disease. The chain recombines TRBV6-2 or TRBV6-3 with TRBJ2-3; D not certain. The sequenced material came from peripheral blood. For the CDR3, the DNA is TGTGCCAGCAACCCGGGCCCCACAGATACGCAGTATTTT. Translation: CASNPGPTDTQYF.